This T cell receptor (beta chain) was identified in a study of blood T cell repertoires in COVID-19. Study summary: Material from acute and convalescent COVID-19 was sourced from the United States, Italy and Spain. PBMCs, B-cell-depleted T cells, or T cells provided the cDNA or gDNA that made up the material.

CDR1 and CDR2 from the germline V gene are ENHRY and SYGVKD. V lost 2 bases to trimming and J lost 3 bases, with 8 bases between them. The CDR3 spans 15 residues. Per the original methods: Estimated nucleated cell counts came from reference gene primer amplification. Repertoires were generated with immunoSEQ multiplex PCR, while TCRdb's copy carries only in-frame clones and drops some. Clone size and the V and J calls come from that table; the DNA yielded D and trimming. There are 16,000 or so clones in the sample; around 90% occur only once, and approximately 14% lies in the top ten. Sequences were obtained from peripheral blood. This chain links TRBV10-3 with TRBJ1-6, with TRBD1 as a possible D gene (5 bases). This receptor was taken from a human donor in a cohort sampled during active COVID-19. CDR3 protein: CAISEVQGYNSPLHF. The CDR3 nucleotides are TGTGCCATCAGTGAGGTTCAGGGCTATAATTCACCCCTCCACTTT.